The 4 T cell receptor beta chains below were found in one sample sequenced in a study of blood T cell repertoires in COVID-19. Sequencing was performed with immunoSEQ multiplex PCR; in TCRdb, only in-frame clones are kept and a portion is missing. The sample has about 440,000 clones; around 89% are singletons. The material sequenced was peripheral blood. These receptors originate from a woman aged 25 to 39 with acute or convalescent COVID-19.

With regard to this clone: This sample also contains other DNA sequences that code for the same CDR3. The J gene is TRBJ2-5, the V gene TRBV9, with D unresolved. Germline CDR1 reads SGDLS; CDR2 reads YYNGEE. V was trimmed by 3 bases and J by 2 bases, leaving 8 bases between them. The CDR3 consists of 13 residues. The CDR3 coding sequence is TGTGCCAGCAGCGGACGGGTGCAAGAGACCCAGTACTTC. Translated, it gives CASSGRVQETQYF. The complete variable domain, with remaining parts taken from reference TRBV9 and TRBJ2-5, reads DSGVTQTPKHLITATGQRVTLRCSPRSGDLSVYWYQQSLDQGLQFLIQYYNGEERAKGNILERFSAQQFPDLHSELNLSSLELGDSALYFCASSGRVQETQYFGPGTRLLVL.

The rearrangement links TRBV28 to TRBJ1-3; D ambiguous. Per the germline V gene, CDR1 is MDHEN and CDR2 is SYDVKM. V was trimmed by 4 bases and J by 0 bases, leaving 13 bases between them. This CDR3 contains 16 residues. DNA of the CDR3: TGTGCCAGCAGTTCCCGAAGAAGCGCCTCTGGAAACACCATATATTTT. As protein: CASSSRRSASGNTIYF.

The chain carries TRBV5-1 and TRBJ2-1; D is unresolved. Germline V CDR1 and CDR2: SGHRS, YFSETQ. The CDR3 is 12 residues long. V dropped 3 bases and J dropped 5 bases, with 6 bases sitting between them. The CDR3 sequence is CASSSHDNEQFF. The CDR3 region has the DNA TGCGCCAGCAGCTCACACGACAATGAGCAGTTCTTC. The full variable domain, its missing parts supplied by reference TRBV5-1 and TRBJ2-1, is KAGVTQTPRYLIKTRGQQVTLSCSPISGHRSVSWYQQTPGQGLQFLFEYFSETQRNKGNFPGRFSGRQFSNSRSEMNVSTLELGDSALYLCASSSHDNEQFFGPGTRLTVL.

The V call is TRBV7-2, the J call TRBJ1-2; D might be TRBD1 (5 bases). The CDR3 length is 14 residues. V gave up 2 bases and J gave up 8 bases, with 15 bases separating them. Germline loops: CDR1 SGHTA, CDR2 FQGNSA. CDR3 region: CASSLRSRRGGYTF. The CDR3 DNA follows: TGTGCCAGCAGCTTACGGAGCCGGCGGGGCGGCTACACCTTC.